These 30 T cell receptor beta chains were sequenced from one sample in a study of cytomegalovirus exposure and HLA in healthy donors. The PCR made use of 60 Vbeta and 13 Jbeta primers. TCRdb keeps only in-frame clones here, not all; method: immunoSEQ multiplex PCR. The data contain tens of thousands of clones, approximately 70% of them seen just once; the ten biggest clones take up roughly 2.2%. What was sequenced was PBMCs. These receptors were obtained from a man aged 25 to 45 in good health and CMV-seronegative.

The sample holds a few counts of this clone. The rearrangement joins TRBV25-1 to TRBJ2-3; 8 nucleotides align to TRBD2. V shed 7 bases and J 0 bases; nucleotides not matched to a gene: 6. The length of the CDR3 is 15 residues. CDR1 and CDR2 (germline): MGHDK, SYGVNS. The chain's CDR3 is CASIGRATSTDTQYF. The CDR3 bases are TGTGCCAGCATCGGGAGGGCTACTAGCACAGATACGCAGTATTTT.

The CDR3 here is CAWGWNEKLFF. The CDR3 DNA sequence: TGTGCCTGGGGCTGGAATGAAAAACTGTTTTTT. The chain carries TRBV30 and TRBJ1-4; D is ambiguous. Germline V CDR1 and CDR2: GTSNPN, SVGIG (reference sequence). The CDR3 has 11 residues. V shed 5 bases and J shed 5 bases, with 6 bases lying between them.

Of note for this clone: The same CDR3 arises from other DNA sequences in this sample as well. J is TRBJ2-1 and V is TRBV6-5; a weak D match, TRBD1 (5 bases). The CDR3 runs 13 residues. Trimming left V 0 bases short and J 7 bases short, with 7 bases between. Germline CDR1 reads MNHEY; CDR2 reads SVGAGI. CDR3 DNA sequence: TGTGCCAGCAGTTACTCAAGGGGAAATGAGCAGTTCTTC. It translates to CASSYSRGNEQFF.

This chain uses TRBV6-1 with TRBJ2-7; 13 bases line up with TRBD2. Trimming at V came to 6 bases and at J to 6 bases, leaving 8 bases not matched to a gene. Germline CDR1 reads MNHNS; CDR2 reads SASEGT. The length of the CDR3 is 15 residues. CDR3: CASRARTSGSPEQYF. Written as DNA, the CDR3 is TGTGCCAGCAGGGCTAGGACTAGCGGGAGTCCCGAGCAGTACTTC.

J is TRBJ2-1 and V is TRBV5-5; TRBD2 aligns across 13 bases. The V gene's germline CDR1 is SGHKS and CDR2 YYEKEE (reference sequence). This CDR3 is built from 16 residues. Trimming took 1 base from V and 8 from J; bases not matched to a gene: 6. The CDR3 is CASSLTTSGGVYEQFF. The CDR3 bases are TGTGCCAGCAGCTTGACCACTAGCGGGGGGGTCTATGAGCAGTTCTTC.

The chain uses TRBV28 and TRBJ2-7; 8 bases are a match to TRBD1. V gave up 4 bases and J gave up 3 bases; unmatched junction bases: 5. The CDR3 has 14 residues. Germline assignment: CDR1 MDHEN and CDR2 SYDVKM. The CDR3 DNA is TGTGCCAGCAGTTACGGACAGGGCGTCTACGAGCAGTACTTC. This encodes CASSYGQGVYEQYF.

This clone was counted only a few times. The chain recombines TRBV28 with TRBJ2-7, with a possible D match to TRBD2 (5 bases). The CDR3 has 13 residues. V was trimmed by 2 bases and J by 6 bases, leaving 11 bases between them. The germline CDR1 and CDR2 sequences are MDHEN and SYDVKM. This chain's CDR3 is CASSLDRGIEQYF. CDR3 nucleotides: TGTGCCAGCAGTTTAGATCGGGGTATCGAGCAGTACTTC. Filled out from reference TRBV28 and TRBJ2-7, the complete variable domain reads DVKVTQSSRYLVKRTGEKVFLECVQDMDHENMFWYRQDPGLGLRLIYFSYDVKMKEKGDIPEGYSVSREKKERFSLILESASTNQTSMYLCASSLDRGIEQYFGPGTRLTVT.

V usage is TRBV5-8 and J usage is TRBJ2-3; 7 nucleotides line up with TRBD2. Per germline, CDR1 SGHTS and CDR2 YDEGEE. Germline trimming cut 1 base from V and 0 bases from J; bases unmatched to any gene: 8. There are 17 residues in the CDR3. The CDR3, as DNA: TGTGCCAGCAGCTTGTGGGGGAGGGCCGCTAGCACAGATACGCAGTATTTT. The encoded protein is CASSLWGRAASTDTQYF.

In this sample, this clone turned up a few times. This rearrangement joins TRBV11-2 to TRBJ1-3; no clear D gene. Trimming took off 1 base at V and 5 bases at J, with 3 bases between the two ends. Per germline, CDR1 SGHAT and CDR2 FQNNGV. This CDR3 has 12 amino acids. The CDR3 bases are TGTGCCAGCAGCTTAGGTAGAAACACCATATATTTT. Its protein product is CASSLGRNTIYF.

This clone has just one count. This chain uses TRBV5-4 with TRBJ2-2; TRBD1 aligns across 8 bases. This CDR3 is built from 14 residues. J lost 6 bases, V lost 1 base, and 2 bases had no gene match. The germline gives CDR1 SGHNT, CDR2 YYREEE (reference sequence). CDR3 sequence: CASSLRQGSGELFF. Here the CDR3 DNA reads TGTGCCAGCAGCTTGAGACAGGGGTCCGGGGAGCTGTTTTTT.

This clone appeared a few times. The chain has TRBV7-6 and TRBJ2-7; perhaps TRBD1 as D (5 bases). The V and J ends lost 4 bases and 0 bases respectively, with 10 bases between them. This CDR3 spans 14 amino acids. Per germline, CDR1 SGHVS and CDR2 FNYEAQ. This chain's CDR3 is CASSSDRSSYEQYF. The DNA of the CDR3 is TGTGCCAGCAGCTCAGACAGAAGCTCCTACGAGCAGTACTTC. The variable domain in full, with the rest retrieved from reference TRBV7-6 and TRBJ2-7, is GAGVSQSPRYKVTKRGQDVALRCDPISGHVSLYWYRQALGQGPEFLTYFNYEAQQDKSGLPNDRFSAERPEGSISTLTIQRTEQRDSAMYRCASSSDRSSYEQYFGPGTRLTVT.

This chain uses TRBV5-1 with TRBJ1-4, with D possibly matching TRBD1 (5 bases). Per the germline V gene, CDR1 is SGHRS and CDR2 is YFSETQ. The CDR3 runs to 15 residues. V was shortened by 1 base and J by 4 bases, with 11 bases between the two germline ends. Written as DNA, the CDR3 is TGCGCCAGCAGCTTGTCGCAGGGCTTTAATGAAAAACTGTTTTTT. This gives the protein CASSLSQGFNEKLFF.

This clone was detected a few times. The CDR3 reads CASSRWTGGDEQYF. The CDR3 nucleotides are TGTGCCAGCAGCCGCTGGACAGGGGGCGACGAGCAGTACTTC. The chain recombines TRBV7-2 with TRBJ2-7; 11 bases are a match to TRBD1. The V segment lost 5 bases and the J segment 5 bases; nucleotides outside the gene matches: 5. CDR3 length equals 14 residues. CDR1 is SGHTA, CDR2 FQGNSA, per germline.

This clone was picked up a small number of times. V gene TRBV6-5 combines with J gene TRBJ2-7; TRBD1 agrees at 7 bases. The ends lost 6 bases at V and 6 bases at J; junction bases unmatched: 14. This CDR3 is built from 15 residues. The germline V gene has CDR1 MNHEY and CDR2 SVGAGI. The CDR3, as DNA: TGTGCCAGCAGGGGATCTAGGACAGGAGTAAGCGAGCAGTACTTC. This encodes CASRGSRTGVSEQYF.

This clone was counted only a few times. The chain combines TRBV30 with TRBJ1-2, with a tentative D call TRBD1 (5 bases). Germline loops: CDR1 GTSNPN, CDR2 SVGIG (reference sequence). Trimming took 1 base from V and 7 from J, leaving 13 bases between them. The CDR3 runs to 13 residues. The CDR3 region has the DNA TGTGCCTGGAGTGGGCCGGGGGGGGGTGGCTACACCTTC. Its translation is CAWSGPGGGGYTF.

The chain has TRBV11-3 and TRBJ2-3; possibly TRBD2 for D (5 bases). Germline CDR1 reads SGHNT; CDR2 reads YENEEA. The CDR3 is 11 residues long. Trimming left V 4 bases short and J 6 bases short, with 5 bases between. The CDR3 coding sequence is TGTGCCAGCAGCTCGGGGGATACGCAGTATTTT. Residues: CASSSGDTQYF.

To note about this clone: Different DNA sequences within this sample yield the same CDR3. V usage is TRBV30 and J usage is TRBJ2-7; 10 bases fit TRBD1. The CDR3 length is 12 residues. V gave up 3 bases and J gave up 5 bases; unmatched junction bases: 1. Germline V gene lookup returns CDR1 GTSNPN and CDR2 SVGIG (reference sequence). CDR3 amino acids: CAWSGQGDEQYF. For the CDR3, the DNA is TGTGCCTGGAGCGGACAGGGGGACGAGCAGTACTTC.

DNA for the CDR3: TGTGCCAGCAGTTTAAGGAGGGGAGTAAATGAAAAACTGTTTTTT. It specifies CASSLRRGVNEKLFF. This chain links TRBV28 with TRBJ1-4; perhaps TRBD1 as D (5 bases). V lost 2 bases, J lost 5 bases, and 12 bases lay in between. Germline CDR1 MDHEN, CDR2 SYDVKM. This CDR3 has 15 residues.

The V gene is TRBV4-3, the J gene TRBJ2-5; 10 nucleotides line up with TRBD2. The germline CDR1 and CDR2 sequences are LGHNA and YSLEER. J was trimmed by 5 bases and V by 0 bases; bases with no gene match: 9. This CDR3 region has 17 residues. Here the CDR3 reads CASSQDPSGGRGETQYF. CDR3 coding DNA: TGCGCCAGCAGCCAAGACCCTAGCGGGGGCCGGGGGGAGACCCAGTACTTC.

This clone has a handful of counts. The chain joins TRBV2 to TRBJ1-6; 8 bases map to TRBD1. Trimming removed 7 bases from V and 5 bases from J; junction bases left unmatched: 7. Germline CDR1 reads SNHLY; CDR2 reads FYNNEI. The CDR3 totals 15 residues. CDR3 region: CASTGQGGDNSPLHF. The CDR3 DNA is TGTGCCAGCACCGGACAGGGTGGTGATAATTCACCCCTCCACTTT.

This chain uses TRBV7-3 with TRBJ2-7; 12 bases match TRBD1. CDR3 length equals 13 residues. CDR1 and CDR2 (germline): SGHTA, FQGTGA. With 5 bases clipped from V and 9 bases from J, the junction kept 5 bases outside the gene matches. CDR3 sequence: CASSPGQGAGQYF. The CDR3 nucleotides read TGTGCCAGCAGCCCGGGACAGGGGGCTGGGCAGTACTTC.

The chain is built from TRBV21-1 and TRBJ2-7; the table's D call, TRBD1, was not checked against the DNA. TRBV21-1 is termed a pseudogene. The CDR3 is 13 residues long. Written as DNA, the CDR3 is TGTGCCAGCAGGAAGGGGGCGACCTACGAGCAGTACTTC. Amino acid sequence: CASRKGATYEQYF.

V and J are TRBV7-9 and TRBJ1-5; 11 bases are shared with TRBD1. The germline V gene has CDR1 SEHNR and CDR2 FQNEAQ (reference sequence). The V segment lost 2 bases and the J segment 6 bases; nucleotides outside the gene matches: 3. This CDR3 is 15 amino acids long. The chain's CDR3 is CASSLSGTGGQPQHF. The CDR3 region has the DNA TGTGCCAGCAGCTTATCCGGGACAGGGGGTCAGCCCCAGCATTTT.

J is TRBJ1-1 and V is TRBV4-3; D unresolved. The germline V gene has CDR1 LGHNA and CDR2 YSLEER. The V and J ends lost 4 bases and 5 bases respectively, with 17 bases between them. The CDR3 is 15 residues long. CDR3 sequence reads: CASSLNSPGGTEAFF. CDR3 DNA sequence: TGCGCCAGCAGCCTCAACTCTCCCGGCGGGACTGAAGCTTTCTTT.

The rearrangement links TRBV27 to TRBJ1-4; D gene unclear. Trimming took off 5 bases at V and 7 bases at J, with 11 bases between the two ends. The CDR3 contains 13 residues. Looked up from germline, CDR1 is MNHEY and CDR2 is SMNVEV (reference sequence). The DNA of the CDR3 is TGTGCCAGCAGTCTAGGCTTCGGTGAAAAACTGTTTTTT. The encoded protein is CASSLGFGEKLFF.

The J gene is TRBJ2-7, the V gene TRBV9; D is unclear. Germline loops: CDR1 SGDLS, CDR2 YYNGEE. Between the trimmed V and J ends, which lost 0 bases and 4 bases, there was a span of 14 bases. CDR3 length: 15 amino acids. CDR3 sequence reads: CASSVGSSITYEQYF. In DNA, the CDR3 is TGTGCCAGCAGCGTAGGGTCATCCATAACTTACGAGCAGTACTTC. The entire variable domain, with the rest obtained from reference TRBV9 and TRBJ2-7, is as follows: DSGVTQTPKHLITATGQRVTLRCSPRSGDLSVYWYQQSLDQGLQFLIQYYNGEERAKGNILERFSAQQFPDLHSELNLSSLELGDSALYFCASSVGSSITYEQYFGPGTRLTVT.

This chain links TRBV6-5 with TRBJ1-2; TRBD1 is a possible D gene (6 bases). The V end lost 7 bases, the J end lost 6 bases, and 12 bases lay between the germline ends. This CDR3 contains 12 residues. Germline CDR1 reads MNHEY; CDR2 reads SVGAGI. The CDR3 spells CASKTGPNGYTF. Written as DNA, the CDR3 is TGTGCCAGCAAAACAGGGCCTAATGGCTACACCTTC.

The V gene is TRBV5-1, the J gene TRBJ1-2, with D unclear. The V end was cut by 0 bases, the J end by 1 base, with 4 bases between. This CDR3 has 13 residues. Germline V gives CDR1 SGHRS, CDR2 YFSETQ. CDR3 amino acids: CASSLDINYGYTF. The DNA of the CDR3 is TGCGCCAGCAGCTTGGACATTAACTATGGCTACACCTTC.

CDR3 region: CASSVGWAEGTEAFF. CDR3 bases: TGTGCCAGCAGCGTAGGGTGGGCGGAGGGAACTGAAGCTTTCTTT. The chain has TRBV9 and TRBJ1-1; unclear D gene. Germline lookup yields CDR1 SGDLS and CDR2 YYNGEE. The CDR3 totals 15 residues. The V and J ends lost 0 bases and 5 bases respectively, with 14 bases between them.

CDR3 residues: CASRQEETQYF. DNA of the CDR3: TGCGCCAGCCGCCAGGAAGAGACCCAGTACTTC. This chain links TRBV5-1 with TRBJ2-5; D gene unclear. The CDR3 totals 11 residues. V was trimmed by 7 bases and J by 3 bases, leaving 7 bases between them. The germline CDR1 and CDR2 sequences are SGHRS and YFSETQ.